This paragraph covers one TCR beta chain sequence. Its antigen is unknown. TCR beta CDR3 regions were amplified from RNA. The TCR CDR3 first-round RT-PCR relied on the HTBI primer set. One entry per CDR3 protein, called by TCRdb with MiXCR from the multiplex PCR reads. The top ten clones hold about 45% of a sample with roughly 500,000 distinct CDR3 sequences, about 46% of them seen once. These data originate in a study of T cells in Graves' hyperthyroidism and ophthalmopathy. Study observations and caveats: Separation of ophthalmopathy from stable hyperthyroidism was achieved by a 13 V-J model.

The germline V gene has CDR1 WSHSY and CDR2 SAAADI. V lost 7 bases and J lost 6, with 21 bases in between. The CDR3 has 15 amino acids. Uncontrolled infection, other autoimmune disease, pregnancy or lactation disqualified patients from enrolment. The specimen sequenced was peripheral blood or thyroid tissue (not recorded which). The rearrangement uses TRBV10-2 and TRBJ1-2; a possible D gene is TRBD1 (6 bases). The clonotype comes from an adult woman with Graves' disease, either hyperthyroidism or ophthalmopathy (not recorded which). The CDR3 DNA reads as TGCGCCAGCAACCGGGACACTTCCGGGGACGATGGCTACACCTTC. This sequence encodes CASNRDTSGDDGYTF.